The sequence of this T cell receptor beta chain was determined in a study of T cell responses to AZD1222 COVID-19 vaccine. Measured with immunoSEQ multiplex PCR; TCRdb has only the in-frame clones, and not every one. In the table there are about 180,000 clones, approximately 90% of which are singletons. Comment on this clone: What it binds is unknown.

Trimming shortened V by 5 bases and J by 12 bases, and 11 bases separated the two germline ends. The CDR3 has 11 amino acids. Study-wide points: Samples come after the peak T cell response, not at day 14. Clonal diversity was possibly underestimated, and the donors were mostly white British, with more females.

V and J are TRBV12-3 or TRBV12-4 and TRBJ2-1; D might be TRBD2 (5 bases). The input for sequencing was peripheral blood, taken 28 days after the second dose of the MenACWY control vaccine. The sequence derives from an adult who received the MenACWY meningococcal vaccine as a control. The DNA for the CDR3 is TGTGCCAGCAGTACCCGGACTGGGCAGTTCTTC. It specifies CASSTRTGQFF.